The 28 T cell receptor beta chains below all came from one sample that was sequenced in a study of cytomegalovirus exposure and HLA in healthy donors. The study ran its PCR with 60 Vbeta and 13 Jbeta primers. Produced via immunoSEQ multiplex PCR; TCRdb's table is partial and in-frame only. Among about 110,000 clones listed, around 80% were seen once. The sequenced sample was PBMCs. Source of these receptors: a middle-aged man in good health and CMV-seronegative.

The rearrangement joins TRBV5-5 to TRBJ1-1; D is ambiguous. Germline CDR1 SGHKS, CDR2 YYEKEE (reference sequence). The CDR3 is 13 residues long. The V end was cut by 1 base, the J end by 0 bases, with 4 bases between. The CDR3 nucleotides read TGTGCCAGCAGCTTGACAGTGAACACTGAAGCTTTCTTT. Translation: CASSLTVNTEAFF.

The chain carries TRBV18 and TRBJ1-1; no clear D gene. The germline V gene has CDR1 KGHSH and CDR2 LQKENI. CDR3 length: 13 residues. Between the trimmed V and J ends, which lost 3 bases and 5 bases, there was a span of 10 bases. The CDR3 protein is CASSPTRQTEAFF. In DNA, the CDR3 is TGTGCCAGCTCACCTACGCGGCAAACTGAAGCTTTCTTT.

This chain connects TRBV6-4 to TRBJ2-3, with 14 bases identical to TRBD2. V lost 5 bases and J lost 5; bases outside the gene matches: 3. This CDR3 comprises 15 residues. CDR1 is MRHNA and CDR2 is SNTAGT in the germline V gene. CDR3 coding DNA: TGTGCCAGCAGTTTGGGGACTAGCGGGGGAGATACGCAGTATTTT. Protein product: CASSLGTSGGDTQYF.

The rearrangement uses TRBV5-1 and TRBJ2-7; TRBD1 matches at 10 bases. The CDR3 covers 14 residues. Germline V gene data show CDR1 as SGHRS and CDR2 as YFSETQ. V lost 7 bases to trimming and J lost 2 bases; unmatched junction nucleotides: 6. In DNA form, the CDR3 reads TGCGCCAGCTACGGCGGGACAGGGGCCTACGAGCAGTACTTC. Encoded protein: CASYGGTGAYEQYF.

This chain uses TRBV4-1 with TRBJ2-7; 8 bases are a match to TRBD1. Germline lookup yields CDR1 MGHRA and CDR2 YSYEKL. This CDR3 comprises 16 residues. Losses at the gene ends were 3 bases for V and 2 bases for J; bases not matched to a gene: 9. In DNA, the CDR3 is TGCGCCAGCAGCCACCCGACAGGGGAATTGACCTACGAGCAGTACTTC. Its protein product is CASSHPTGELTYEQYF.

The V and J genes are TRBV25-1 and TRBJ2-1, with no clear D. Trimming left V 7 bases short and J 7 bases short, with 17 bases between. CDR1 MGHDK and CDR2 SYGVNS come from the germline V gene. CDR3 size: 14 residues. CDR3 sequence: CASKSSLRMNEQFF. CDR3 nucleotides: TGTGCCAGCAAGAGCTCCCTCCGCATGAATGAGCAGTTCTTC.

The genes are TRBV10-2 and TRBJ1-5; weak D call: TRBD1 (5 bases). V lost 8 bases, J lost 0 bases, and 11 bases lay in between. There are 14 residues in the CDR3. Looked up from germline, CDR1 is WSHSY and CDR2 is SAAADI. The CDR3 region is CASGGGYSNQPQHF. For the CDR3, the DNA is TGCGCCAGCGGGGGAGGCTATAGCAATCAGCCCCAGCATTTT.

The CDR3 protein is CASSYGASAYEQYF. CDR3 bases: TGTGCCAGCAGTTACGGCGCTAGCGCCTACGAGCAGTACTTC. The chain couples TRBV6-5 to TRBJ2-5; tentatively, D is TRBD2 (6 bases). The DNA matches TRBJ2-7 better at its end, which makes the J call doubtful. Germline CDR1 is MNHEY and CDR2 is SVGAGI. CDR3 length: 14 amino acids.

The CDR3 bases are TGTGCCAGCAGCTCCGCCCGACTAGCGGGGGAATACAATGAGCAGTTCTTC. It codes for CASSSARLAGEYNEQFF. This chain uses TRBV13 with TRBJ2-1; 12 nucleotides agree with TRBD2. This CDR3 comprises 17 residues. V lost 4 bases, J lost 4 bases, and 8 bases stayed unmatched. In germline, CDR1 is PRHDT, CDR2 FYEKMQ (reference sequence).

The J gene is TRBJ1-5, the V gene TRBV19; 7 positions match TRBD1. Germline loops: CDR1 LNHDA, CDR2 SQIVND (reference sequence). Trimming cost V 5 bases and J 7 bases; bases outside gene matches: 5. The CDR3 spans 13 residues. In DNA, the CDR3 is TGTGCCAGTAGTCAGGGGGTTGGACAGCCCCAGCATTTT. Its translation: CASSQGVGQPQHF.

The gene calls are TRBV2 and TRBJ2-2; TRBD1 is a possible D gene (5 bases). The CDR3 extends over 16 amino acids. CDR1 SNHLY and CDR2 FYNNEI come from the germline V gene. Trimming stripped 4 bases from V and 4 bases from J, with 16 bases between. CDR3 nucleotides: TGTGCCAGCAGTGCTCCTGTAGGGGCGGTCACCGGGGAGCTGTTTTTT. Translated, it gives CASSAPVGAVTGELFF.

In DNA, the CDR3 is TGTGCCAGCAGCACAGGGGGGGAGACCCAGTACTTC. The encoded protein is CASSTGGETQYF. The V and J genes are TRBV7-2 and TRBJ2-5; 8 bases agree with TRBD1. The CDR3 length is 12 residues. From germline, CDR1 is SGHTA and CDR2 FQGNSA. J lost 5 bases, V lost 5 bases, and 1 base had no gene match.

This sequence joins TRBV10-1 and TRBJ1-1, with TRBD1 identical over 11 bases. The CDR3 has 14 amino acids. Trimming took 4 bases from V and 4 from J; bases not matched to a gene: 2. Germline assignment: CDR1 WNHNN and CDR2 SYGVQD (reference sequence). CDR3 protein: CASSAGQGATEAFF. The CDR3 nucleotides read TGCGCCAGCAGTGCAGGACAGGGGGCCACTGAAGCTTTCTTT.

Only one count was recorded for this clone. The chain recombines TRBV7-2 with TRBJ1-2, with 9 bases matching TRBD1. With V trimmed by 5 bases and J by 5 bases, 6 bases remained unmatched. CDR1 and CDR2 (germline): SGHTA, FQGNSA. The CDR3 length is 14 residues. DNA of the CDR3: TGTGCCAGCAGCCCCCGACAGGGGGGATATGGCTACACCTTC. As protein: CASSPRQGGYGYTF.

This clone was counted only a few times. The rearrangement uses TRBV9 and TRBJ1-1; D is uncertain. Germline V gene lookup returns CDR1 SGDLS and CDR2 YYNGEE. The CDR3 length is 17 residues. V gave up 0 bases and J gave up 1 base, with 16 bases separating them. In nucleotides, the CDR3 is TGTGCCAGCAGCGTAGATTCCCTCACCTGGCCGAACACTGAAGCTTTCTTT. Its translation is CASSVDSLTWPNTEAFF.

This sequence joins TRBV6-1 and TRBJ1-3, with a tentative D call TRBD1 (5 bases). V dropped 6 bases and J dropped 2 bases, with 8 bases sitting between them. The CDR3 length is 13 residues. Germline V gene data show CDR1 as MNHNS and CDR2 as SASEGT. CDR3 protein: CASRMTAGNTIYF. The CDR3 bases are TGTGCCAGCAGAATGACAGCTGGAAACACCATATATTTT.

The genes are TRBV6-1 and TRBJ2-3; D may be TRBD1 (6 bases). The CDR3 contains 14 residues. Germline V lookup: CDR1 MNHNS, CDR2 SASEGT. The ends were cut back, 5 bases at V and 1 base at J, with 10 bases in the middle. The CDR3 reads CASSLEGGTDTQYF. The CDR3 DNA is TGTGCCAGCAGTTTAGAGGGGGGCACAGATACGCAGTATTTT.

The V call is TRBV9, the J call TRBJ2-3, with D maybe TRBD2 (6 bases). The CDR3 is 16 amino acids. The ends were cut back, 1 base at V and 2 bases at J, with 14 bases in the middle. The germline V gene has CDR1 SGDLS and CDR2 YYNGEE. CDR3 nucleotides: TGTGCCAGCAGCGTAACTAGCAGCCTTCCCACAGATACGCAGTATTTT. Protein sequence: CASSVTSSLPTDTQYF.

V and J are TRBV19 and TRBJ1-6, with TRBD1 identical over 8 bases. CDR3 length equals 16 residues. Per germline, CDR1 LNHDA and CDR2 SQIVND (reference sequence). V shed 0 bases and J 9 bases; nucleotides not matched to a gene: 7. CDR3 region: CASSIDFDRGSSPLHF. DNA of the CDR3: TGTGCCAGTAGTATAGATTTCGACAGGGGAAGTTCACCCCTCCACTTT.

This clone was detected a few times. The genes are TRBV29-1 and TRBJ1-3; 8 nucleotides align to TRBD1. The ends lost 4 bases at V and 4 bases at J; junction bases unmatched: 6. The CDR3 is 14 amino acids. Germline CDR1 reads SQVTM; CDR2 reads ANQGSEA. The CDR3, as DNA: TGCAGCGTTGGAACAGGGGGAGTCGGAAACACCATATATTTT. Its translation: CSVGTGGVGNTIYF.

This rearrangement joins TRBV6-5 to TRBJ2-7, with a weak D call TRBD1 (6 bases). The CDR3 runs to 15 residues. Germline V gives CDR1 MNHEY, CDR2 SVGAGI. Trimming removed 6 bases at V and 2 bases at J, with 17 bases between. The chain's CDR3 is CASSRTRTAAYEQYF. In DNA, the CDR3 is TGTGCCAGCAGCCGCACTCGGACAGCTGCCTACGAGCAGTACTTC.

Only a few counts were recorded for this clone. The rearrangement joins TRBV6-4 to TRBJ2-2; 7 bases match TRBD2. Germline values: CDR1 MRHNA, CDR2 SNTAGT. The CDR3 runs to 16 residues. With V trimmed by 9 bases and J by 4 bases, 14 bases remained unmatched. The CDR3 region is CASQKESGVGTGELFF. CDR3 sequence (DNA): TGTGCCAGTCAAAAAGAGAGCGGGGTTGGCACCGGGGAGCTGTTTTTT.

The genes are TRBV7-9 and TRBJ1-1, with D perhaps matching TRBD1 (6 bases). Looked up from germline, CDR1 is SEHNR and CDR2 is FQNEAQ (reference sequence). V lost 5 bases and J lost 7, with 14 bases in between. The CDR3 sequence is 13 residues long. As DNA, the CDR3 is TGTGCCAGCAGCCCTTACAGGGAGGGTGAAGCTTTCTTT. It codes for CASSPYREGEAFF.

On this clone itself: Germline is not matched at one junction end, which may reflect a read error. V is TRBV7-9 and J is TRBJ2-3, with D uncertain. Germline CDR1 is SEHNR and CDR2 is FQNEAQ (reference sequence). CDR3 length: 15 amino acids. This chain's CDR3 is CSSSLGLGPRDTQYF. The CDR3 nucleotides are TGTTCCAGCAGCTTGGGCTTGGGCCCGCGAGATACGCAGTATTTT.

This clone was seen just once. V is TRBV2 and J is TRBJ2-5; D is perhaps TRBD2 (6 bases). CDR1 and CDR2 from the germline V gene are SNHLY and FYNNEI. V shed 7 bases and J shed 5 bases, with 17 bases lying between them. The CDR3 sequence is 14 residues long. The DNA of the CDR3 is TGTGCCAGCACCTCACTTCGGAGGGGCGAGACCCAGTACTTC. Its translation: CASTSLRRGETQYF.

The chain couples TRBV5-1 to TRBJ1-1, with D perhaps matching TRBD1 (6 bases). V gave up 1 base and J gave up 1 base, with 17 bases separating them. Looked up from germline, CDR1 is SGHRS and CDR2 is YFSETQ. This CDR3 is 17 amino acids long. CDR3 bases: TGCGCCAGCAGCTTGAGTCCCCCGGGACAAGGGAACACTGAAGCTTTCTTT. This translates into CASSLSPPGQGNTEAFF.

This chain uses TRBV5-1 with TRBJ2-2; unclear D gene. Per germline, CDR1 SGHRS and CDR2 YFSETQ. Trimming removed 2 bases from V and 0 bases from J, with 5 bases in between. CDR3 length equals 14 residues. This CDR3 is CASSFTANTGELFF. As DNA, the CDR3 is TGCGCCAGCAGCTTTACAGCGAACACCGGGGAGCTGTTTTTT. Full variable domain (rest looked up from reference TRBV5-1 and TRBJ2-2): KAGVTQTPRYLIKTRGQQVTLSCSPISGHRSVSWYQQTPGQGLQFLFEYFSETQRNKGNFPGRFSGRQFSNSRSEMNVSTLELGDSALYLCASSFTANTGELFFGEGSRLTVL.

This chain joins TRBV2 and TRBJ2-1, with D perhaps TRBD1 (6 bases). The V gene lost 10 bases and the J gene lost 5 bases, with 9 bases spanning the gap. The V gene's germline CDR1 is SNHLY and CDR2 FYNNEI. CDR3 length: 11 residues. The chain's CDR3 is CATPGDNEQFF. The CDR3 DNA sequence: TGTGCCACGCCAGGGGACAATGAGCAGTTCTTC.